One sample yielded the 2 T cell receptor beta chains listed below, sequenced in a study of T-cell memory formation after mild COVID-19. MiXCR was run by TCRdb on the 5' RACE reads, yielding one entry per CDR3 protein. The table lists 350,000 to 450,000 distinct CDR3 sequences, approximately 15% of them singletons, with around a fifth in the top ten. Sequencing was performed on PBMCs or a T cell subset sorted from them (not recorded which). Every receptor here comes from a man younger than 35 who had mild COVID-19 (a few samples of this study predate the infection). Cell type and time point are not known.

J is TRBJ1-1 and V is TRBV7-3, with TRBD1 identical over 10 bases. The V gene end was trimmed by 6 bases and the J gene end by 1 base; junction bases not matched to a gene: 2. This CDR3 is 14 amino acids long. Germline CDR1 is SGHTA and CDR2 is FQGTGA. DNA for the CDR3: TGTGCCAGCAGTGGGACAGGGGCGAACACTGAAGCTTTCTTT. As protein: CASSGTGANTEAFF.

V usage is TRBV7-2 and J usage is TRBJ2-3; 7 bases are shared with TRBD1. This CDR3 is 12 amino acids long. The germline V gene has CDR1 SGHTA and CDR2 FQGNSA. The trim removed 8 bases at V and 2 bases at J, leaving 1 base unmatched. The CDR3 protein is CASEGATDTQYF. In DNA form, the CDR3 reads TGTGCCAGCGAGGGGGCCACAGATACGCAGTATTTT.